The rows below give T cell receptor beta chains drawn from one sample of a study of blood T cells in healthy people across ages. TCRdb called the 5' RACE reads again in MiXCR, with one record for every CDR3 protein. The sample gives 650,000 to 1,000,000 distinct CDR3 sequences, 36% of which show up once; 10% to 15% is in the top ten. The sample was blood. These receptors came from a man younger than 35 in good health. The CDR3 runs from the conserved cysteine through the conserved F or W. The D gene is left open where the match is weak. Clone size appears in some rows only: once, few, many, or a class for an expanded clone.

cdr3_aa,cdr3_nt,clone_size,j_call,cdr3_length,d_call,v_call
CASNGGNSYEQFF,TGTGCCAGCAACGGAGGGAACTCCTACGAGCAGTTCTTC,.,TRBJ2-1,13,.,TRBV2
CASSQDTLNGETQYF,TGTGCCAGCAGCCAAGATACCCTAAACGGGGAGACCCAGTACTTC,few,TRBJ2-5,15,.,TRBV3-1
CSARAGFSNQPQHF,TGCAGTGCTAGGGCGGGATTTAGCAATCAGCCCCAGCATTTT,many,TRBJ1-5,14,.,TRBV20-1
CSVYEGFPYGYTF,TGCAGCGTTTATGAGGGGTTCCCCTATGGCTACACCTTC,few,TRBJ1-2,13,.,TRBV29-1
CASSLASRGLGVTEAFF,TGCGCCAGCAGCTTGGCCTCCAGGGGGCTTGGGGTGACTGAAGCTTTCTTT,.,TRBJ1-1,17,TRBD1,TRBV5-1
CASSVALAGAFRNHEQFF,TGTGCCAGCAGCGTAGCTCTAGCGGGGGCCTTCCGCAACCATGAGCAGTTCTTC,few,TRBJ2-1,18,TRBD2,TRBV9
CSARTANQPQHF,TGCAGTGCACGGACAGCTAATCAGCCCCAGCATTTT,.,TRBJ1-5,12,.,TRBV20-1
CSVSTGLTEAFF,TGCAGCGTCTCGACAGGGCTCACTGAAGCTTTCTTT,.,TRBJ1-1,12,TRBD1,TRBV29-1
CASSDWSIDDYTF,TGTGCCAGCAGTGATTGGAGTATAGATGACTACACCTTC,.,TRBJ1-2,13,.,TRBV25-1
CASSWGRVNTEAFF,TGTGCCAGTAGCTGGGGACGGGTGAACACTGAAGCTTTCTTT,.,TRBJ1-1,14,.,TRBV19
CSARAHGSSGANVLTF,TGCAGTGCTAGAGCCCACGGTAGCTCTGGGGCCAACGTCCTGACTTTC,.,TRBJ2-6,16,.,TRBV20-1
CASSPQPTSGGAADTQYF,TGTGCCAGCAGCCCACAGCCGACTAGCGGGGGGGCGGCAGATACGCAGTATTTT,.,TRBJ2-3,18,TRBD2,TRBV9
CGGRQGVGQSNEQFF,TGCGGTGGCAGACAGGGAGTGGGGCAATCCAATGAGCAGTTCTTC,once,TRBJ2-1,15,TRBD1,TRBV20-1
CASSHGGATYGYTF,TGCGCCAGCAGCCACGGTGGTGCCACCTATGGCTACACCTTC,few,TRBJ1-2,14,.,TRBV4-1
CAIRTTDWGDTQYF,TGTGCCATCAGGACTACCGATTGGGGTGATACGCAGTATTTT,.,TRBJ2-3,14,.,TRBV10-3
CASSETGAVKFF,TGTGCCAGCAGTGAAACAGGGGCCGTTAAGTTCTTC,few,TRBJ2-1,12,TRBD1,TRBV25-1
CSVPDRRYEKLFF,TGCAGTGTCCCGGACAGACGTTATGAAAAACTGTTTTTT,.,TRBJ1-4,13,.,TRBV20-1
CSVEEGRGRNEQFF,TGCAGCGTTGAAGAGGGAAGAGGGCGAAATGAGCAGTTCTTC,many,TRBJ2-1,14,.,TRBV29-1
CASSLDRVRGTEAFF,TGTGCCAGCAGCTTAGACAGGGTTCGAGGCACTGAAGCTTTCTTT,few,TRBJ1-1,15,.,TRBV7-2
CSVEWVAGALADTQYF,TGCAGCGTTGAATGGGTAGCGGGGGCCTTGGCAGATACGCAGTATTTT,.,TRBJ2-3,16,TRBD2,TRBV29-1
CASSTQVPKAAEQYF,TGTGCCAGCTCAACGCAAGTCCCCAAGGCTGCCGAGCAGTACTTC,.,TRBJ2-7,15,.,TRBV18
CASSAGTGDGYTF,TGTGCCAGCAGCGCCGGGACAGGGGATGGCTACACCTTC,many,TRBJ1-2,13,TRBD1,TRBV12-3/TRBV12-4
CASSQQGKRNTEAFF,TGTGCCAGCAGCCAGCAGGGGAAGCGGAACACTGAAGCTTTCTTT,.,TRBJ1-1,15,.,TRBV9
CATNLRGGFADTQYF,TGTGCCACAAACCTCCGGGGGGGATTTGCAGATACGCAGTATTTT,.,TRBJ2-3,15,TRBD2,TRBV10-3
CASSRGLAGGTDTQYF,TGCGCCAGCAGCCGAGGACTAGCGGGGGGCACAGATACGCAGTATTTT,.,TRBJ2-3,16,TRBD2,TRBV4-3
CASSPRQENTDTQYF,TGCGCCAGCAGCCCCCGACAGGAGAACACAGATACGCAGTATTTT,few,TRBJ2-3,15,.,TRBV5-1
CASSSGGPSYNEQYF,TGTGCCAGCAGTTCAGGGGGCCCCTCCTACAATGAGCAGTACTTC,.,TRBJ2-7,15,TRBD1,TRBV12-3/TRBV12-4
CASSQGRQTNEKLFF,TGCGCCAGCAGCCAAGGGAGGCAGACAAATGAAAAACTGTTTTTT,.,TRBJ1-4,15,.,TRBV4-3
CASSQEGRVGQPQHF,TGCGCCAGCAGCCAAGAAGGTAGGGTTGGCCAGCCCCAGCATTTT,.,TRBJ1-5,15,.,TRBV4-1
CASQGVNEQFF,TGTGCCAGCCAAGGGGTGAATGAGCAGTTCTTC,.,TRBJ2-1,11,.,TRBV12-3/TRBV12-4
CASSLVQSGGTEAFF,TGCGCCAGCAGCTTGGTACAGTCCGGGGGGACTGAAGCTTTCTTT,.,TRBJ1-1,15,.,TRBV5-1
CASRNRPDPQSAYNEQYF,TGTGCCAGCAGGAACCGACCGGACCCCCAGAGCGCCTACAATGAGCAGTACTTC,few,TRBJ2-7,18,.,TRBV5-6
CAIRPKDSAYNEQFF,TGTGCCATCAGGCCCAAAGACAGCGCCTACAATGAGCAGTTCTTC,.,TRBJ2-1,15,.,TRBV10-3
CASSQNAGKTLHF,TGCGCCAGCAGCCAAAATGCGGGGAAGACCCTCCACTTT,.,TRBJ1-6,13,.,TRBV4-1
CASSLGLAANEQFF,TGTGCCAGCAGTTTAGGACTAGCGGCCAATGAGCAGTTCTTC,few,TRBJ2-1,14,TRBD2,TRBV27
CGSSPGTLSTDTQYF,TGTGGCAGCAGCCCCGGGACACTTAGCACAGATACGCAGTATTTT,.,TRBJ2-3,15,.,TRBV5-8
CASSSGNWDYGYTF,TGTGCCAGCAGTTCAGGGAACTGGGACTATGGCTACACCTTC,.,TRBJ1-2,14,.,TRBV6-1
CASSLSATESSYNSPLHF,TGCGCCAGCAGCTTGAGTGCGACAGAAAGCTCCTATAATTCACCCCTCCACTTT,once,TRBJ1-6,18,.,TRBV5-1
CASSAEGGRETQYF,TGTGCCAGCAGCGCCGAGGGGGGCAGAGAGACCCAGTACTTC,few,TRBJ2-5,14,.,TRBV12-3/TRBV12-4
CASSQSQGDEQFF,TGCGCCAGCAGCCAATCCCAGGGGGATGAGCAGTTCTTC,many,TRBJ2-1,13,TRBD1,TRBV4-1
CASSSLTSGGSDTQYF,TGTGCCAGCAGCAGCTTAACTAGCGGGGGGTCAGATACGCAGTATTTT,.,TRBJ2-3,16,TRBD2,TRBV7-2